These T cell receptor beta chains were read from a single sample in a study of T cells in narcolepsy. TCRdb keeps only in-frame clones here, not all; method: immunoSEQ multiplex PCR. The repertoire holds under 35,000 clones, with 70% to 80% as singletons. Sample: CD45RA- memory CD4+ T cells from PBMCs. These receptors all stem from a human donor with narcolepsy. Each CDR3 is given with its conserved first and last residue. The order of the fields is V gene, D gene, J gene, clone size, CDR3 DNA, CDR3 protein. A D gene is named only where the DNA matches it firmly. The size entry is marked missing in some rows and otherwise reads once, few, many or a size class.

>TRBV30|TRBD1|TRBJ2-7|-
TGTGCCTGGGATAACTCAGGGGGCGTAGGCGAGCAGTACTTC
CAWDNSGGVGEQYF
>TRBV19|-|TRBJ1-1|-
TGTGCCAGTAGTATCGACGGGGTCGGCACTGAAGCTTTCTTT
CASSIDGVGTEAFF
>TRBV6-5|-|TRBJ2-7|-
TGTGCCAGCAGAATACTACAGGGCTACGAGCAGTACTTC
CASRILQGYEQYF
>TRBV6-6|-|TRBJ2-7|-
TGTGCCATCAGTGACCAGGTAGGGGGAAACGAGCAGTACTTC
CAISDQVGGNEQYF
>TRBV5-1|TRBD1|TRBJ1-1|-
TGCGCCAGCAGCTTGGGAACTGGGACAGGGGGTCTGAACACTGAAGCTTTCTTT
CASSLGTGTGGLNTEAFF
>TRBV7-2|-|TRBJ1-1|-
TGTGCCAGCAGCTTCCCCAGTTTCTCCGCTGAAGCTTTCTTT
CASSFPSFSAEAFF
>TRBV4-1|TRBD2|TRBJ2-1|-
TGCGCCAGCAGCCAAGACCACGGCGCGGGGGGAGTTGAGCAGTTCTTC
CASSQDHGAGGVEQFF
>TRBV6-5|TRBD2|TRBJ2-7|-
TGTGCCAGCACTAGCGGGAACTCCTACGAGCAGTACTTC
CASTSGNSYEQYF
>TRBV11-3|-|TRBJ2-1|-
TGTGCCAGCAGCTTAGGATGGGGACACCGCTCCTACAATGAGCAGTTCTTC
CASSLGWGHRSYNEQFF
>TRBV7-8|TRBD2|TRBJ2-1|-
TGTGCCAGCAGCTTGGGCCGACTAGGGAGCGGGAGAGGGAATGAGCAGTTCTTC
CASSLGRLGSGRGNEQFF
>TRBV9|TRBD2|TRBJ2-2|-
TGTGCCAGCAGCGTAGCTCTTGGCGGGAGGGCCACGGGAGACACCGGGGAGCTGTTTTTT
CASSVALGGRATGDTGELFF
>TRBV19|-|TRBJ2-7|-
TGTGCCAGTAGTAACCGGGACGGATCCTACGAGCAGTACTTC
CASSNRDGSYEQYF
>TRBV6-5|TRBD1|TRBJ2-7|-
TGTGCCAGCCGAAACAGGGGGTACTACGAGCAGTACTTC
CASRNRGYYEQYF
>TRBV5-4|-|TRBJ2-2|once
TGTGCCAGCACCGCCGGGACACGGAACACCGGGGAGCTGTTTTTT
CASTAGTRNTGELFF
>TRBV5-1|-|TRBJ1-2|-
TGCGCCAGCAGCTTGGAGACGGGGCGGGGCTATGGCTACACCTTC
CASSLETGRGYGYTF
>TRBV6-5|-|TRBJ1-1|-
TGTGCCACCACTATCAGCGTACTCTTGAACACTGAAGCTTTCTTT
CATTISVLLNTEAFF
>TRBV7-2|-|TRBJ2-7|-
TGTGCCAGCAGCTTCCCCGGGCCGCGATCCTACGAGCAGTACTTC
CASSFPGPRSYEQYF